This T cell receptor (beta chain) was observed in a study of T cell responses to AZD1222 COVID-19 vaccine. Study findings and constraints: Repertoires in all cases were sampled only once the peak T cell response had passed. Baseline antibody screening turned up just six or seven seropositive AZD1222 recipients. Among spike-specific TCRs, nearly half reportedly target unmutated variant regions.

As regards this clone: Antigen unknown.

Profiling relied on immunoSEQ multiplex PCR, and the TCRdb table lists in-frame clones only, not all of them. The repertoire includes around 120,000 clones, roughly 89% of them detected once, and about 7.1% sits in the top ten. CDR3 length equals 15 residues. The V and J genes are TRBV21-1 and TRBJ2-7; the table's D gene call, TRBD1, was not cross checked with the DNA. TRBV21-1 represents a pseudogene. The source material was peripheral blood, sampled 28 days after the second AZD1222 dose. The clonotype comes from an adult who received the AZD1222 COVID-19 vaccine. The CDR3: CASSLTGGFSYEQYF. CDR3 coding DNA: TGTGCCAGCAGCCTAACAGGGGGGTTCTCCTACGAGCAGTACTTC.